This T cell receptor (beta chain) was recorded in a study of monozygotic twins with inflammatory bowel disease. Notes on the study in general: The authors could not tell different T cell subtypes apart. Researchers reported no repertoire similarity difference between concordant and discordant twins, possibly from limited power. Clonotypes shared with others were fewer in IBD patients than in healthy twins, especially with disease activity.

The CDR3 spans 13 residues. Germline CDR1 and CDR2: DFQATT and SNEGSKA (reference sequence). TCRdb re-called the 5' RACE reads and catalogs CDR3 proteins one per entry, DNA excluded. The sample table sets out 110,000 to 150,000 distinct CDR3 sequences. A word on this clonotype: Antigen: not known.

The source material was blood. The receptor was isolated from a human donor with ulcerative colitis or Crohn's disease, or a healthy co-twin of an affected twin (not recorded which). The chain couples TRBV20-1 to TRBJ2-7. The chain's CDR3 is CSARDPGLQEQYF.